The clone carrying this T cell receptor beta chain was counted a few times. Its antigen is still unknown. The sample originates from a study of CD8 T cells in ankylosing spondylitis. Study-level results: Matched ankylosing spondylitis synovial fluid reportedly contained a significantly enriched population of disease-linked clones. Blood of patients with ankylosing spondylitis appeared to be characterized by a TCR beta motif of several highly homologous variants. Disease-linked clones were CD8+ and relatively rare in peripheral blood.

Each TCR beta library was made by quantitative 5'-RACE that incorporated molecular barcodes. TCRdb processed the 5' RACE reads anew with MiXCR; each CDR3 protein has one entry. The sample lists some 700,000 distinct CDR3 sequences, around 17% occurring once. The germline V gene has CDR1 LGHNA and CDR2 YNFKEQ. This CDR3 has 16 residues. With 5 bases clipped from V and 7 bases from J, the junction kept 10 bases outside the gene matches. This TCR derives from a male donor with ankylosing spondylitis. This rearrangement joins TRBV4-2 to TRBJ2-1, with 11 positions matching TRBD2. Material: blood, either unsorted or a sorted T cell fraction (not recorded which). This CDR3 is CASSSRGASGRNEQFF. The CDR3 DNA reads TGTGCCAGCAGCTCAAGAGGGGCTAGCGGGAGGAATGAGCAGTTCTTC.